A selection of T cell receptor beta chains follows, all from one sample in a study of human T cells and chemical hapten exposure. MiXCR, applied by TCRdb to the RACE reads, yields one record per CDR3 protein. The table includes around 350,000 distinct CDR3 sequences, around 5.5% detected once. The sample here was whole blood, taken in connection with sensitization to the hapten diphenylcyclopropenone (DPC). All receptors derive from a woman aged 18-29 years with alopecia areata. Some clones in this sample may be carry-over from other donors' samples. Both conserved end residues are part of each CDR3. The D gene is left open where the match is weak. Clone size is stated in some rows and not others, as once, few, many or a class when expanded.

TRBJ1-1,TRBV18,.,.,CASSPAEGTEAFF,TGTGCCAGCTCACCGGCTGAGGGAACTGAAGCTTTCTTT
TRBJ1-5,TRBV5-1,.,.,CASSLIASNQPQHF,TGCGCCAGCAGCTTGATTGCCAGCAATCAGCCCCAGCATTTT
TRBJ2-5,TRBV4-2,.,many,CASSQGSDSLTHFQETQYF,TGTGCCAGCAGCCAAGGTTCGGACAGCCTGACCCATTTTCAAGAGACCCAGTACTTC
TRBJ1-1,TRBV20-1,.,many,CSARGRRMNTEAFF,TGCAGTGCTAGGGGTAGACGGATGAACACTGAAGCTTTCTTT
TRBJ2-7,TRBV19,TRBD1,.,CASSMGTVYEQYF,TGTGCCAGTAGTATGGGGACAGTCTACGAGCAGTACTTC
TRBJ1-1,TRBV14,.,few,CASSQVHGGGTEAFF,TGTGCCAGCAGCCAGGTGCACGGGGGAGGCACTGAAGCTTTCTTT
TRBJ2-5,TRBV4-2,TRBD2,.,CASSQDSGGNQETQYF,TGTGCCAGCAGCCAAGATAGCGGGGGGAACCAAGAGACCCAGTACTTC
TRBJ1-3,TRBV4-2,.,few,CASSQARGGSGNTIYF,TGTGCCAGCAGCCAAGCCAGGGGCGGCTCTGGAAACACCATATATTTT
TRBJ1-6,TRBV27,.,many,CASSFSGELYNSPLHF,TGTGCCAGCAGTTTTTCAGGGGAGCTTTATAATTCACCCCTCCACTTT
TRBJ2-5,TRBV4-3,.,.,CASSTQIRVPQETQYF,TGCGCCAGCAGCACCCAGATCCGAGTCCCTCAAGAGACCCAGTACTTC
TRBJ2-4,TRBV29-1,.,many,CSIMASDNIQYF,TGCAGTATTATGGCCAGTGATAACATTCAGTACTTC
TRBJ2-1,TRBV11-2,.,few,CASSPPSGGRNEQFF,TGTGCCAGCAGCCCACCATCGGGGGGCCGGAATGAGCAGTTCTTC
TRBJ2-2,TRBV6-5,.,few,CASGEDIGELFF,TGTGCCAGCGGAGAAGATATCGGGGAGCTGTTTTTT
TRBJ2-3,TRBV6-2/TRBV6-3,TRBD2,.,CASKSSGMGTDTQYF,TGTGCCAGCAAATCTAGCGGGATGGGCACAGATACGCAGTATTTT
TRBJ2-7,TRBV5-6,.,many,CASSLGEAGDEQYF,TGTGCCAGCAGCTTGGGAGAGGCCGGGGACGAGCAGTACTTC
TRBJ2-1,TRBV7-8,TRBD1,.,CASSLWDSPYNEQFF,TGTGCCAGCAGCCTCTGGGACAGCCCTTACAATGAGCAGTTCTTC
TRBJ1-5,TRBV6-5,.,many,CASSSSGGSNQPQHF,.
TRBJ2-2,TRBV7-6,TRBD2,many,CASSLGLAGNTGELFF,TGTGCCAGCAGCCTGGGACTAGCAGGGAACACCGGGGAGCTGTTTTTT
TRBJ1-5,TRBV10-3,TRBD1,few,CAISESLGTGYKQPQHF,TGTGCCATCAGTGAGTCGTTAGGGACAGGGTACAAGCAGCCCCAGCATTTT
TRBJ1-6,TRBV7-9,.,few,CASSSTERYNSPLHF,TGTGCCAGCAGCTCCACAGAACGCTATAATTCACCCCTCCACTTT
TRBJ2-2,TRBV9,.,many,CASSLRGAGELFF,TGTGCCAGCAGCCTACGCGGAGCCGGGGAGCTGTTTTTT
TRBJ2-1,TRBV19,.,many,CASSNFYNEQFF,TGTGCCAGTAGCAACTTCTACAATGAGCAGTTCTTC
TRBJ2-7,TRBV3-1,.,.,CASSREKNYEQYF,TGTGCCAGCAGCCGCGAGAAGAACTACGAGCAGTACTTC
TRBJ1-1,TRBV20-1,.,.,CSARESSRDTRGTEAFF,TGCAGTGCTAGAGAATCGTCCCGGGACACCAGGGGCACTGAAGCTTTCTTT
TRBJ1-1,TRBV7-9,.,.,CASSLTGPEAFF,TGTGCCAGCAGCCTCACAGGGCCCGAAGCTTTCTTT
TRBJ1-1,TRBV14,.,few,CASSQRETAEAFF,TGTGCCAGCAGCCAAAGAGAAACGGCCGAAGCTTTCTTT
TRBJ1-4,TRBV14,TRBD1,.,CASSQDPAGGTNEKLFF,TGTGCCAGCAGCCAAGACCCCGCAGGGGGCACTAATGAAAAACTGTTTTTT
TRBJ1-2,TRBV20-1,.,.,CSASIPALYGYTF,TGCAGTGCTAGTATTCCAGCGCTCTATGGCTACACCTTC
TRBJ2-2,TRBV29-1,TRBD2,.,CSVEAGGPGELFF,TGCAGCGTTGAAGCGGGGGGACCCGGGGAGCTGTTTTTT
TRBJ2-1,TRBV27,.,many,CASSFGGSSYNEQFF,TGTGCCAGCAGTTTCGGGGGTAGCTCCTACAATGAGCAGTTCTTC
TRBJ2-1,TRBV6-1,TRBD2,.,CASSEPRVSGVNNEQFF,TGTGCCAGCAGTGAACCCCGGGTAAGCGGGGTCAACAATGAGCAGTTCTTC
TRBJ1-4,TRBV20-1,TRBD1,many,CSARLTGSEKLFF,TGCAGTGCAAGACTGACAGGGTCTGAAAAACTGTTTTTT
TRBJ2-7,TRBV6-5,.,many,CASSRSKLGEQYF,TGTGCCAGCAGTCGTAGCAAATTGGGCGAGCAGTACTTC
TRBJ2-7,TRBV20-1,.,.,CSARRGFGYEQYF,TGCAGTGCTAGACGAGGCTTTGGGTACGAGCAGTACTTC
TRBJ1-2,TRBV28,TRBD1,few,CASSSDRVLHLYYGYTF,TGTGCCAGCAGTTCTGACAGGGTTTTACATCTCTACTATGGCTACACCTTC
TRBJ2-1,TRBV10-3,.,many,CAIRRAGEGGEQFF,TGTGCCATCAGAAGGGCAGGGGAGGGAGGGGAGCAGTTCTTC
TRBJ2-7,TRBV29-1,TRBD1,.,CSVEEQGGNYEQYF,TGCAGCGTTGAAGAACAGGGGGGTAACTACGAGCAGTACTTC
TRBJ2-7,TRBV15,.,.,CATSREGSSYEQYF,TGTGCCACCAGCAGAGAGGGCAGCTCCTACGAGCAGTACTTC
TRBJ1-3,TRBV25-1,TRBD1,.,CASSAFPGQGSGNTIYF,TGTGCCAGCAGTGCCTTTCCGGGACAGGGCTCTGGAAACACCATATATTTT
TRBJ1-1,TRBV6-1,.,.,CASRQTGHLNTEAFF,TGTGCCAGCAGGCAGACGGGACATTTGAACACTGAAGCTTTCTTT
TRBJ2-3,TRBV11-3,.,many,CASSSGQLDTQYF,TGTGCCAGCAGCTCCGGACAGTTGGATACGCAGTATTTT
TRBJ2-5,TRBV2,TRBD2,few,CASSLGISGGSGAQYF,TGTGCCAGCAGTCTGGGAATTAGCGGGGGTTCGGGTGCCCAGTACTTC
TRBJ1-1,TRBV6-2/TRBV6-3,.,.,CASSGRDTNTEAFF,TGTGCCAGCAGTGGCAGAGATACGAACACTGAAGCTTTCTTT
TRBJ2-3,TRBV27,.,few,CASSLSSLAFTDTQYF,TGTGCCAGCAGTTTATCAAGCCTGGCCTTCACAGATACGCAGTATTTT
TRBJ2-2,TRBV7-9,.,.,CASSLGVGTNTGELFF,TGTGCCAGCAGCTTAGGGGTGGGGACGAACACCGGGGAGCTGTTTTTT
TRBJ2-2,TRBV6-4,.,few,CASSPGLTANTGELFF,TGTGCCAGCAGCCCGGGGCTGACGGCGAACACCGGGGAGCTGTTTTTT
TRBJ2-1,TRBV7-6,TRBD1,.,CASSLGTGGLAGSDEQFF,TGTGCCAGCAGCTTAGGGACAGGGGGCCTGGCGGGTTCCGATGAGCAGTTCTTC
TRBJ2-3,TRBV27,TRBD2,many,CASIEWGGTQYF,TGTGCCAGCATTGAATGGGGGGGTACGCAGTATTTT
TRBJ1-1,TRBV11-2,.,.,CASSLASYNTEAFF,TGTGCCAGCAGCTTGGCAAGCTATAACACTGAAGCTTTCTTT
TRBJ2-1,TRBV12-3/TRBV12-4,TRBD1,.,CAIVPGTGGNNEQFF,TGTGCCATCGTTCCTGGGACAGGGGGGAACAATGAGCAGTTCTTC
TRBJ2-1,TRBV12-3/TRBV12-4,TRBD1,.,CASSSGTGSSYNEQFF,TGTGCCAGCAGTTCCGGGACAGGGAGCTCCTACAATGAGCAGTTCTTC
TRBJ2-3,TRBV20-1,.,many,CSARAPDRDTQYF,TGCAGTGCTAGAGCCCCTGACAGAGATACGCAGTATTTT
TRBJ2-7,TRBV10-3,TRBD2,few,CAISELLGKRGAEDEQYF,TGTGCCATCAGTGAGTTACTTGGGAAGCGGGGGGCCGAGGACGAGCAGTACTTC
TRBJ1-1,TRBV3-1,.,.,CASSQRGADTEAFF,TGTGCCAGCAGCCAGAGGGGGGCGGACACTGAAGCTTTCTTT
TRBJ1-5,TRBV21-1,.,.,CANQGLSNQPQHF,TGTGCCAACCAGGGTCTCAGTAATCAGCCCCAGCATTTT
TRBJ2-3,TRBV21-1,.,.,CASSTYSGGADHTQYF,TGTGCCAGCAGCACCTATAGCGGGGGGGCCGATCATACGCAGTATTTT